The 16 T cell receptor beta chains presented below share a single source sample, sequenced in a study of T and B cells in COVID-19 patients. Multiplex PCR with BIOMED2 TRB-A/B primer pools amplified TRB rearrangements. Using its own MiXCR run on the multiplex PCR reads, TCRdb lists one record per CDR3 protein. The sample includes roughly 25,000 distinct CDR3 sequences, over 25% of them seen just once. TRB was amplified from around 250-460 ng of blood genomic DNA. Material: blood. The receptors were sampled from a human donor who had recovered from COVID-19.

This clonotype was picked up a small number of times. The V call is TRBV19, the J call TRBJ1-1, with unresolved D. V lost 2 bases to trimming and J lost 1 base, with 11 bases between them. CDR1 and CDR2 from the germline V gene are LNHDA and SQIVND (reference sequence). The length of the CDR3 is 15 residues. The CDR3 reads CASSISPRENTEAFF. As DNA, the CDR3 is TGTGCCAGTAGTATATCCCCGCGGGAGAACACTGAAGCTTTCTTT. The full variable domain, its missing parts supplied by reference TRBV19 and TRBJ1-1, is DGGITQSPKYLFRKEGQNVTLSCEQNLNHDAMYWYRQDPGQGLRLIYYSQIVNDFQKGDIAEGYSVSREKKESFPLTVTSAQKNPTAFYLCASSISPRENTEAFFGQGTRLTVV.

This clonotype has ten or more counts. The rearrangement joins TRBV6-5 to TRBJ2-7, with D perhaps TRBD1 (5 bases). CDR1 and CDR2 (germline): MNHEY, SVGAGI. Trimming shortened V by 2 bases and J by 3 bases, and 8 bases separated the two germline ends. This CDR3 comprises 13 residues. CDR3 DNA: TGTGCCAGCAGTTACGTAACAGGCTACGAGCAGTACTTC. Protein: CASSYVTGYEQYF.

V gene TRBV20-1 combines with J gene TRBJ2-7; D may be TRBD2 (5 bases). The CDR3 covers 13 residues. Germline V gene sequence: CDR1 DFQATT, CDR2 SNEGSKA (reference sequence). V dropped 0 bases and J dropped 5 bases, with 11 bases sitting between them. The CDR3 DNA is TGCAGTGCTAGAGATAGGAGGATCCACGAGCAGTACTTC. This gives the protein CSARDRRIHEQYF.

The chain has TRBV19 and TRBJ2-1; 10 bases match TRBD1. The ends lost 6 bases at V and 8 bases at J; junction bases unmatched: 7. Germline V gene lookup returns CDR1 LNHDA and CDR2 SQIVND (reference sequence). The CDR3 length is 14 residues. The CDR3 DNA is TGTGCCAGTAGCCGACAGGGGGCTAGGGATGAGCAGTTCTTC. It is translated as CASSRQGARDEQFF.

The chain uses TRBV6-4 and TRBJ2-7; the match to TRBD1 covers 9 bases. With V trimmed by 5 bases and J by 5 bases, 7 bases remained unmatched. Per the germline V gene, CDR1 is MRHNA and CDR2 is SNTAGT. This CDR3 region has 14 residues. The CDR3 is CASSIRDRVHEQYF. The CDR3 nucleotides are TGTGCCAGCAGTATTCGGGACAGGGTCCACGAGCAGTACTTC.

This rearrangement joins TRBV6-1 to TRBJ2-2; D unclear. The CDR3 runs to 13 residues. V gave up 8 bases and J gave up 2 bases, with 9 bases separating them. In germline, CDR1 is MNHNS, CDR2 SASEGT. The CDR3 DNA is TGTGCCAGCGGGCAGTTAAACACCGGGGAGCTGTTTTTT. Translated: CASGQLNTGELFF.

The chain joins TRBV11-1 to TRBJ2-7, with 7 bases identical to TRBD1. The CDR3 contains 15 residues. CDR1 SGHAT and CDR2 FQDESV come from the germline V gene (reference sequence). The V and J ends lost 4 bases and 2 bases, in that order; junction bases with no gene match: 8. This CDR3 is CASSWGTVQPYEQYF. The DNA of the CDR3 is TGTGCCAGCAGCTGGGGGACAGTTCAACCCTACGAGCAGTACTTC.

This clonotype was picked up a small number of times. The chain links TRBV6-2 or TRBV6-3 to TRBJ1-2, with a possible D match to TRBD1 (6 bases). Trimming took 6 bases from V and 4 from J, leaving 9 bases between them. There are 12 residues in the CDR3. Looked up from germline, CDR1 is MNHEY and CDR2 is SVGEGT. The CDR3 region is CASRQGLYGYTF. In nucleotides, the CDR3 is TGTGCCAGCAGACAGGGCCTCTATGGCTACACCTTC.

This clonotype has ten or more counts. CDR3 loop: CSVAGTGNQPQHF. The DNA for the CDR3 is TGCAGCGTTGCCGGGACAGGCAATCAGCCCCAGCATTTT. The rearrangement links TRBV29-1 to TRBJ1-5, with 7 nucleotides matching TRBD1. J gave up 2 bases and V 4 bases, and 2 bases lay outside the gene matches. CDR1 and CDR2 (germline): SQVTM, ANQGSEA. The CDR3 consists of 13 residues.

This clonotype showed up just a few times. V gene TRBV5-6 combines with J gene TRBJ1-1; unclear D gene. V lost 5 bases and J lost 1, with 12 bases in between. From germline, CDR1 is SGHDT and CDR2 YYEEEE. The CDR3 totals 14 residues. The CDR3 spells CASSFVVRNTEAFF. The DNA for the CDR3 is TGTGCCAGCAGTTTTGTGGTTAGGAACACTGAAGCTTTCTTT. The entire variable domain, with the rest obtained from reference TRBV5-6 and TRBJ1-1, is as follows: DAGVTQSPTHLIKTRGQQVTLRCSPKSGHDTVSWYQQALGQGPQFIFQYYEEEERQRGNFPDRFSGHQFPNYSSELNVNALLLGDSALYLCASSFVVRNTEAFFGQGTRLTVV.

Only a few counts were recorded for this clonotype. The chain combines TRBV24-1 with TRBJ2-1, with 10 bases fitting TRBD2. Germline V lookup: CDR1 KGHDR, CDR2 SFDVKD. With V trimmed by 6 bases and J by 4 bases, 2 bases remained unmatched. This CDR3 comprises 14 residues. CDR3 region: CATSPGLAYNEQFF. For the CDR3, the DNA is TGTGCCACCAGTCCGGGACTAGCGTACAATGAGCAGTTCTTC.

This clonotype was seen a handful of times. V gene TRBV6-1 combines with J gene TRBJ1-2; 7 bases fit TRBD1. Trimming took 0 bases from V and 8 from J; bases not matched to a gene: 12. This CDR3 has 16 amino acids. Germline lookup yields CDR1 MNHNS and CDR2 SASEGT. The CDR3 DNA follows: TGTGCCAGCAGTGAAGCCGGCGGGACAGCTGGGTACGGCTACACCTTC. Encoded protein: CASSEAGGTAGYGYTF.

About this clonotype: Given a much more abundant clone one base away, this may be a read error. V gene TRBV19 combines with J gene TRBJ2-1; D is uncertain. Trimming took off 6 bases at V and 9 bases at J, with 15 bases between the two ends. Germline lookup yields CDR1 LNHDA and CDR2 SQIVND (reference sequence). The CDR3 has 13 amino acids. The CDR3 is CASSTVPSCEQFF. In DNA form, the CDR3 reads TGTGCCAGTAGCACCGTCCCGAGTTGTGAGCAGTTCTTC.

V is TRBV7-9 and J is TRBJ1-2, with 8 positions matching TRBD1. The CDR3 has 17 amino acids. V lost 4 bases to trimming and J lost 1 base; unmatched junction nucleotides: 11. Germline values: CDR1 SEHNR, CDR2 FQNEAQ (reference sequence). CDR3 coding DNA: TGTGCCAGCAGCTCGTCCCGGGACAGGAATGTTAACTATGGCTACACCTTC. Translation gives CASSSSRDRNVNYGYTF.

V is TRBV7-2 and J is TRBJ2-7; possibly TRBD2 for D (6 bases). Germline CDR1 SGHTA, CDR2 FQGNSA. The V and J ends lost 1 base and 3 bases respectively, with 10 bases between them. CDR3 size: 14 residues. The CDR3 sequence is CASSLELAVYEQYF. CDR3 sequence (DNA): TGTGCCAGCAGCTTAGAACTAGCAGTCTACGAGCAGTACTTC.

This clonotype was counted at least ten times. The CDR3 DNA reads TGTGCCAGCTCCGGGGGGGTCAATGAGCAGTTCTTC. This translates into CASSGGVNEQFF. The V and J genes are TRBV18 and TRBJ2-1, with 8 bases identical to TRBD2. This CDR3 has 12 residues. J was trimmed by 6 bases and V by 6 bases; bases with no gene match: 1. Looked up from germline, CDR1 is KGHSH and CDR2 is LQKENI.